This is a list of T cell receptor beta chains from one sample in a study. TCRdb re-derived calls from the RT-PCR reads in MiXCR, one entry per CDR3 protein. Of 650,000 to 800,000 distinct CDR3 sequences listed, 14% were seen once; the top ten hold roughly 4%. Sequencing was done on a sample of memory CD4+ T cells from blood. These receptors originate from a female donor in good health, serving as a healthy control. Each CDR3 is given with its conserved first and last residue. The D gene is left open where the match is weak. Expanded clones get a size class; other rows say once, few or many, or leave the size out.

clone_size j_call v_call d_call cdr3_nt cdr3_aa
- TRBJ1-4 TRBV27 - TGTGCCAGCAGCCGCGGAAGTCTTCTGGAAAAACTGTTTTTT CASSRGSLLEKLFF
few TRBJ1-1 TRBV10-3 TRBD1 TGTGCCATCAGTGCCGAGTCAGGGGGGGCTGAAGCTTTCTTT CAISAESGGAEAFF
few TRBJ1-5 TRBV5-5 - TGTGCCAGCACGGGAGGTGGAAGCAATCAGCCCCAGCATTTT CASTGGGSNQPQHF
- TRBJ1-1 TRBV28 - TGTGCCAGCAGTGAATCGACAGAGCCGAACACTGAAGCTTTCTTT CASSESTEPNTEAFF
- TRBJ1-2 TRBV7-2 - TGTGCCAGCAGCTCGACAGCCCTTGGCTACACCTTC CASSSTALGYTF
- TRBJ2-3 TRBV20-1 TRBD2 TGCAGTGCTATTTCTAGCGGGCCGCCGGGGGATACGCAGTATTTT CSAISSGPPGDTQYF
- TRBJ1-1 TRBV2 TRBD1 TGTGCCAGCAGCAGAGACAGGGCCCAGGGACCTTTCTTT CASSRDRAQGPFF
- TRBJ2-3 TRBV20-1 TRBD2 TGCAGTGCTAGAGATCGGCTAGCGGGAGAATATACGCAGTATTTT CSARDRLAGEYTQYF
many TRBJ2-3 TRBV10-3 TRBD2 TGTGCCATCAGTGATTTGGGAGGGAGAAGTGCAGATACGCAGTATTTT CAISDLGGRSADTQYF
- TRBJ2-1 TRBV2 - TGTGCCAGCAGTGAACAGGGCGAGAATGAGCAGTTCTTC CASSEQGENEQFF
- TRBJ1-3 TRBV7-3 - TGTGCCAGCGGAACGAGGGCTGGAAACACCATATATTTT CASGTRAGNTIYF
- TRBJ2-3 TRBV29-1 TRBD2 TGCAGCGTTGCCCAAGCTAGCGGCGCAAGCACAGATACGCAGTATTTT CSVAQASGASTDTQYF
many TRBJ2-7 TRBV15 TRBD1 TGTGCCACCAGCAGAGATCAGGGGGCCAACTACGAGCAGTACTTC CATSRDQGANYEQYF
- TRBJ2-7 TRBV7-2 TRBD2 TGTGCCAGCAGCTTAGCTAGCGGGAACTCCTACGAGCAGTACTTC CASSLASGNSYEQYF
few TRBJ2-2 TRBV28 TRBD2 TGTGCCAGCAGTTCCCCCACTAGCGGGAGCACGGTCGGGGAGCTGTTTTTT CASSSPTSGSTVGELFF
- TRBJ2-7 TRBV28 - TGTGCCAGCAGGACCAACGGGGACTTCTCCTACGAGCAGTACTTC CASRTNGDFSYEQYF
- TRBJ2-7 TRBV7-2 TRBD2 TGTGCCAGCAGCCAGGGACTAGCGAACTCGACCTACGAGCAGTACTTC CASSQGLANSTYEQYF
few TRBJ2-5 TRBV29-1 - TGCAGCGTAGGGGACGAGTACCAAGAGACCCAGTACTTC CSVGDEYQETQYF
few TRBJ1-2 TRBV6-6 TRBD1 TGTGCCAGCAGTCCCGGGGGGACAGCTGGCTACACCTTC CASSPGGTAGYTF
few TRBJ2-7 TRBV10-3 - TGTGCCATCAGGAAAAACTTACAGGGTCCTCTAGACGAGCAGTACTTC CAIRKNLQGPLDEQYF
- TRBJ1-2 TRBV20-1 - TGCAGTGCTCGCATGGGGACGGTTAACTATGGCTACACCTTC CSARMGTVNYGYTF
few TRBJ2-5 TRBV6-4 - TGTGCCAGCAGTGACGTCCTGGGGGAGACCCAGTACTTC CASSDVLGETQYF
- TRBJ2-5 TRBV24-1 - TGTGCCACCAGCCTTCGGGAGAAAGAGACCCAGTACTTC CATSLREKETQYF
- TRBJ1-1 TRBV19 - TGTGCCAGTAGTATAATAGAGGGAGGAGACACTGAAGCTTTCTTT CASSIIEGGDTEAFF
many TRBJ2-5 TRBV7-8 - TGTGCCAGCAGTTTCGACTGGGCTGCCCGAGAGACCCAGTACTTC CASSFDWAARETQYF
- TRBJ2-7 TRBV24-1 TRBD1 TGTGCCACCAGTGAATCGGGACAGCCCCGCTGGGAGCAGTACTTC CATSESGQPRWEQYF
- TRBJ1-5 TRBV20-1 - TGCAGTGCTAACCCCAAACTTAGCAATCAGCCCCAGCATTTT CSANPKLSNQPQHF
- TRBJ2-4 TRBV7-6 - TGTGCCAGCAGCTCCACGGTGGGCGGGGGCGTTCAGTACTTC CASSSTVGGGVQYF
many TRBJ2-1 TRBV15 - TGTGCCACCAGCAGACTTGGGGGGGGCGAGCAGTTCTTC CATSRLGGGEQFF
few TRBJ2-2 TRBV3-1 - TGTGCCAGCAGCCTTAGAAAGATGGCCACCGGGGAGCTGTTTTTT CASSLRKMATGELFF
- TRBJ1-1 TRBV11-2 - TGTGCCAGCAGCCCTAATGGGGGGTTGGTGGACACTGAAGCTTTCTTT CASSPNGGLVDTEAFF
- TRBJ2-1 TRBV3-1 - TGTGCCAGCACCCCGACCCGAGGGTCTGCTTACAATGAGCAGTTCTTC CASTPTRGSAYNEQFF
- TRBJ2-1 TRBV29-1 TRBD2 TGCAGCGCCCGGACTAGCGGGGGGCCAGGTGAGCAGTTCTTC CSARTSGGPGEQFF
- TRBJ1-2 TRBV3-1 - TGTGCCACTGCCTCTGGGGAAGATGGCTACACCTTC CATASGEDGYTF
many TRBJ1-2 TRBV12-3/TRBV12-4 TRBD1 TGTGCCAGCAGCAGGGGGGGGGACTATGGCTACACCTTC CASSRGGDYGYTF
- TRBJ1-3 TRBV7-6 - TGTGCCAGCAGCCCAGCTAACCCGGGGGCGGCTGGAAACACCATATATTTT CASSPANPGAAGNTIYF
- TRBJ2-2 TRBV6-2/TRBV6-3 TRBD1 TGTGCCAGCAGGACCGGGACAGGGTTTACCGGGGAGCTGTTTTTT CASRTGTGFTGELFF
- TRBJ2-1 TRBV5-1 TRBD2 TGCGCCAGCAGCTCCCTGACTAGCGGGAGCGGGTACAATGAGCAGTTCTTC CASSSLTSGSGYNEQFF
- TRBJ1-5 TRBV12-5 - TGTGCTAGTGGTCAGGGGAGCCGCCAGCCCCAGCATTTT CASGQGSRQPQHF
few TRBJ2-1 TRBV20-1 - TGCAGTGCCGCGCCCCCGGAGAGCTATGAGCAGTTCTTC CSAAPPESYEQFF
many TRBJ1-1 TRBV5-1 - TGCGCCAGCAGGTCGGACGGGCTGAACACTGAAGCTTTCTTT CASRSDGLNTEAFF
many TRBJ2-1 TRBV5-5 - TGTGCCAGCAGGTATCGAGGGCCGGGGTTTAACAATGAGCAGTTCTTC CASRYRGPGFNNEQFF
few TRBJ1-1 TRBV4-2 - TGTGCCAGCAGAGTAGGGGGGGCCTACAGTAAAGCTTTCTTT CASRVGGAYSKAFF
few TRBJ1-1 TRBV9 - TGTGCCAGCAGCGTAGGGCAGGGTCACACTGAAGCTTTCTTT CASSVGQGHTEAFF
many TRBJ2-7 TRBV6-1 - TGTGCCAGCGAATCTCCCAGGCGGGCCTACGAGCAGTACTTC CASESPRRAYEQYF
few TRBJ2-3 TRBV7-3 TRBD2 TGTGCCAGCAGCCCTAGCGGGGCAGATACGCAGTATTTT CASSPSGADTQYF
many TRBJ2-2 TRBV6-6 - TGTGCCAGGACAGGTTTTCGGCCGAACACCGGGGAGCTGTTTTTT CARTGFRPNTGELFF